This T cell receptor beta chain comes out of a study of Ad26.COV2.S vaccination and SARS-CoV-2 variants. Study background: In the study, Ad26.COV2.S was injected intramuscularly once, or twice 56 days apart.

Sample treatment: some 19 received Ad26.COV2.S at low or high dose, single or two shots; about 5 received placebo; per-sample allocation not given. Specimen acquisition occurred on day 63 following the initial vaccine or placebo injection. Wuhan-strain spike was delivered by a replication-incompetent Ad26 vector. Germline V gives CDR1 SGHNT, CDR2 YYREEE (reference sequence). V shed 4 bases and J 4 bases; nucleotides not matched to a gene: 13. The CDR3 has 19 residues. Study results and caveats: Similar non-spike TCR breadth was seen in vaccine and placebo recipients. There was reportedly substantial breadth in spike-specific CD8+ and CD4+ T cell responses after vaccination.

The repertoire was sequenced with immunoSEQ multiplex PCR; TCRdb's copy has only in-frame clones and lacks some. The data contain about 410,000 clones, over 75% of them singletons. As for this clone: Antigen: not known.

The sample was peripheral blood, taken in a trial of Ad26.COV2.S vaccine versus placebo. This chain joins TRBV5-4 and TRBJ2-6; 11 bases are a match to TRBD1. The sequence derives from a person aged 18-60 years who received the Ad26.COV2.S COVID-19 vaccine or a placebo. The CDR3 is CASSPRVGQGALGANVLTF. CDR3 nucleotide sequence: TGTGCCAGCAGCCCCAGGGTAGGACAGGGGGCTCTGGGGGCCAACGTCCTGACTTTC.